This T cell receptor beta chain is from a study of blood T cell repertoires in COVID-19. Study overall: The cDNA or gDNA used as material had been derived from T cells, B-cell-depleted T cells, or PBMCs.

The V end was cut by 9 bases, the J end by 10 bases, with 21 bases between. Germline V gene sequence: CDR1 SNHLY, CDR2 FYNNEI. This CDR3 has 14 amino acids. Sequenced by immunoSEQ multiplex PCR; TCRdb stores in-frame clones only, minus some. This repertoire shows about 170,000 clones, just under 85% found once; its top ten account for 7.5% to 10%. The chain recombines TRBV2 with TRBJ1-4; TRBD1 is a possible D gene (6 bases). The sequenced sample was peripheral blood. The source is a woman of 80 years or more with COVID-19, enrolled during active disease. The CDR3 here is CASEQGPVGAKLFF. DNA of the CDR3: TGTGCCAGTGAACAGGGCCCAGTGGGAGCAAAACTGTTTTTT.